The 2 T cell receptor beta chains listed next were all sequenced from one sample in a study of cytomegalovirus exposure and HLA in healthy donors. It was with 60 Vbeta and 13 Jbeta primers that the PCR ran. Generated by immunoSEQ multiplex PCR, the TCRdb table keeps only in-frame clones and is missing some. The repertoire holds some 120,000 clones, less than 70% seen once, with roughly 2.4% in the top ten. The sample taken for sequencing was PBMCs. The receptors shown here come from a woman in her 30s in good health and CMV-seronegative.

Only a few counts were recorded for this clone. The chain employs TRBV5-4 and TRBJ2-3; 12 positions match TRBD2. This CDR3 region has 18 residues. CDR1 and CDR2 from the germline V gene are SGHNT and YYREEE (reference sequence). V was clipped by 0 bases and J by 4 bases; unmatched bases: 9. Here the CDR3 DNA reads TGTGCCAGCAGCTTGGATACGACTAGCGGGAGTACCGCAGATACGCAGTATTTT. It encodes CASSLDTTSGSTADTQYF. Together with reference TRBV5-4 and TRBJ2-3, the CDR3 gives the full variable domain: ETGVTQSPTHLIKTRGQQVTLRCSSQSGHNTVSWYQQALGQGPQFIFQYYREEENGRGNFPPRFSGLQFPNYSSELNVNALELDDSALYLCASSLDTTSGSTADTQYFGPGTRLTVL.

The chain links TRBV19 to TRBJ1-2; tentatively, D is TRBD1 (5 bases). Germline lookup yields CDR1 LNHDA and CDR2 SQIVND (reference sequence). This CDR3 contains 14 residues. V shed 3 bases and J shed 8 bases, with 16 bases lying between them. The DNA of the CDR3 is TGTGCCAGTAGTATTATCGGGGGATCCGGGGGCTACACCTTC. Translated, it gives CASSIIGGSGGYTF.